Each of the 11 T cell receptor beta chains below was sequenced from the same sample in a study of T cells in localized non-small cell lung cancer. Method: immunoSEQ multiplex PCR; TCRdb's copy keeps in-frame clones and lacks some. The sample includes roughly 70,000 clones, approximately 87% of them seen just once. The material was peripheral blood, obtained before any cancer treatment. The receptor source for this set is a male donor aged 60 or over with stage III squamous cell lung carcinoma.

The chain uses TRBV15 and TRBJ1-2; 7 bases agree with TRBD1. Germline loops: CDR1 LNHNV, CDR2 YYDKDF (reference sequence). Germline trimming cut 1 base from V and 1 base from J; bases unmatched to any gene: 9. The CDR3 runs to 17 residues. DNA for the CDR3: TGTGCCACCAGCAGAGCATCCGGGACAGCATATAACTATGGCTACACCTTC. It encodes CATSRASGTAYNYGYTF.

The chain recombines TRBV29-1 with TRBJ2-1; the match to TRBD1 covers 9 bases. CDR3 length: 13 amino acids. J lost 16 bases, V lost 5 bases, and 15 bases had no gene match. CDR1 SQVTM and CDR2 ANQGSEA come from the germline V gene. The CDR3 coding sequence is TGCAGCGTTCTCATGGGGGGACAGGGACGGAAATTCTTC. It codes for CSVLMGGQGRKFF.

CDR3 nucleotides: TGTGCCAGCAGTTCGACTAGCGGGGGGGCCTGGAATGAGCAGTTCTTC. It codes for CASSSTSGGAWNEQFF. This chain links TRBV28 with TRBJ2-1; 14 bases match TRBD2. The CDR3 has 16 amino acids. V trimming: 4 bases; J trimming: 7 bases; junction bases outside the gene matches: 6. Germline CDR1 reads MDHEN; CDR2 reads SYDVKM.

This chain connects TRBV30 to TRBJ1-5; D is possibly TRBD1 (6 bases). The germline CDR1 and CDR2 sequences are GTSNPN and SVGIG (reference sequence). CDR3 length equals 15 residues. V was trimmed by 1 base and J by 0 bases, leaving 10 bases between them. The CDR3 bases are TGTGCCTGGAGTGGGGGGGCCAATAGCAATCAGCCCCAGCATTTT. Translated, it gives CAWSGGANSNQPQHF. The full variable domain, rest sourced from reference TRBV30 and TRBJ1-5, is SQTIHQWPATLVQPVGSPLSLECTVEGTSNPNLYWYRQAAGRGLQLLFYSVGIGQISSEVPQNLSASRPQDRQFILSSKKLLLSDSGFYLCAWSGGANSNQPQHFGDGTRLSIL.

This rearrangement joins TRBV14 to TRBJ1-3; the match to TRBD1 covers 9 bases. Germline loops: CDR1 SGHDN, CDR2 FVKESK. With V trimmed by 1 base and J by 3 bases, 13 bases remained unmatched. The CDR3 is 19 amino acids. DNA of the CDR3: TGTGCCAGCAGCCAAGGTCGGGACAGGGAAGGGAAGGATGGAAACACCATATATTTT. Translating gives CASSQGRDREGKDGNTIYF. The full variable domain, completed using reference TRBV14 and TRBJ1-3, is EAGVTQFPSHSVIEKGQTVTLRCDPISGHDNLYWYRRVMGKEIKFLLHFVKESKQDESGMPNNRFLAERTGGTYSTLKVQPAELEDSGVYFCASSQGRDREGKDGNTIYFGEGSWLTVV.

CDR3 sequence reads: CASTGGGNTEAFF. For the CDR3, the DNA is TGTGCCAGCACTGGGGGGGGGAACACTGAAGCTTTCTTT. The chain employs TRBV6-1 and TRBJ1-1; TRBD1 is a possible D gene (5 bases). V lost 7 bases, J lost 1 base, and 10 bases lay in between. From germline, CDR1 is MNHNS and CDR2 SASEGT. This CDR3 spans 13 amino acids.

The V call is TRBV19, the J call TRBJ1-6; 8 nucleotides agree with TRBD1. Germline values: CDR1 LNHDA, CDR2 SQIVND (reference sequence). The CDR3 is 15 residues long. Unmatched junction bases numbered 4, after V lost 1 base and J lost 8 bases. In DNA form, the CDR3 reads TGTGCCAGTAGTATAGGCACAGGGGGTTATTCACCCCTCCACTTT. This encodes CASSIGTGGYSPLHF.

V and J are TRBV18 and TRBJ2-6; the D is unclear. The CDR3 runs 17 residues. The germline V gene encodes CDR1 KGHSH and CDR2 LQKENI. Trimming pared 2 bases from V and 1 base from J, leaving 12 bases between. The CDR3 spells CASSPKTTRSGANVLTF. Here the CDR3 DNA reads TGTGCCAGCTCACCAAAGACAACGAGATCTGGGGCCAACGTCCTGACTTTC.

The chain uses TRBV6-5 and TRBJ1-1, with D unresolved. V was pared by 3 bases and J by 2 bases, with 13 bases between. The CDR3 contains 15 residues. Germline V gives CDR1 MNHEY, CDR2 SVGAGI. The CDR3 protein is CASSYSRRTNTEAFF. CDR3 nucleotide sequence: TGTGCCAGCAGTTATTCCCGCCGGACCAACACTGAAGCTTTCTTT.

The chain couples TRBV5-4 to TRBJ2-6; 8 nucleotides line up with TRBD1. Per germline, CDR1 SGHNT and CDR2 YYREEE (reference sequence). This CDR3 has 18 amino acids. After removal of 0 bases from V and 1 base from J, the junction contained 6 bases not matched to a gene. CDR3 in DNA: TGTGCCAGCAGCTTGGAAAGGACAGGGCCTTCTGGGGCCAACGTCCTGACTTTC. Protein product: CASSLERTGPSGANVLTF.

This chain links TRBV9 with TRBJ1-1; D perhaps matches TRBD1 (6 bases). The germline V and J ends were trimmed by 2 bases and 4 bases, with 12 bases remaining between them. Germline loops: CDR1 SGDLS, CDR2 YYNGEE. There are 14 residues in the CDR3. The CDR3 DNA is TGTGCCAGCAGCGTCCACAGGGAGGGCACTGAAGCTTTCTTT. Translating gives CASSVHREGTEAFF.